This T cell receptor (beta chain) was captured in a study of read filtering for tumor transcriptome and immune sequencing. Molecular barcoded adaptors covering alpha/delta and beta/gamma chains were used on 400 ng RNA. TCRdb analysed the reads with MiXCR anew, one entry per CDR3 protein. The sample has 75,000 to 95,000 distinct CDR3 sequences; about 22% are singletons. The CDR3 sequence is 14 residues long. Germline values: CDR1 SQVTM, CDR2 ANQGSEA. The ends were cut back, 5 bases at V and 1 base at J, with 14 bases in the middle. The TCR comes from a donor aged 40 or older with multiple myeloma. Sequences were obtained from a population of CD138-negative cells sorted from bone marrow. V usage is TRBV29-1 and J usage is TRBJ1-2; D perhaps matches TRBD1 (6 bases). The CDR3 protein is CSVRRGAFNYGYTF. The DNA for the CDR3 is TGCAGCGTTCGACGGGGGGCGTTTAACTATGGCTACACCTTC.